One and the same sample provided the 24 T cell receptor beta chains below, sequenced in a study of OX40 agonist ivuxolimab in advanced cancers. The protocol was immunoSEQ multiplex PCR, while the TCRdb copy is restricted to in-frame clones and leaves out a portion. The table records about 79,000 clones, around 92% of them present only once. The source was CD4+ or CD8+ T cells sorted from blood, collected in a trial of the OX40 agonist ivuxolimab. The receptors stem from an adult with an advanced solid tumor such as melanoma, head and neck, liver or kidney cancer.

The chain is built from TRBV11-3 and TRBJ2-4; D might be TRBD1 or TRBD2, each matching 6 bases. The CDR3 runs to 17 residues. Germline V lookup: CDR1 SGHNT, CDR2 YENEEA. V lost 0 bases and J 7 bases, leaving 19 bases between the germline ends. CDR3 in amino acids: CASSLDWGAFPHNIQYF. CDR3 nucleotides: TGTGCCAGCAGCTTAGACTGGGGGGCTTTCCCCCACAACATTCAGTACTTC.

V usage is TRBV5-1 and J usage is TRBJ2-5; the match to TRBD2 covers 7 bases. CDR1 is SGHRS and CDR2 is YFSETQ in the germline V gene. Trimming took 0 bases from V and 2 from J; bases not matched to a gene: 7. This CDR3 region has 16 residues. The CDR3 here is CASSLVLAEGQETQYF. In DNA, the CDR3 is TGCGCCAGCAGCTTGGTCCTAGCGGAGGGGCAAGAGACCCAGTACTTC. The full variable domain, completed using reference TRBV5-1 and TRBJ2-5, is KAGVTQTPRYLIKTRGQQVTLSCSPISGHRSVSWYQQTPGQGLQFLFEYFSETQRNKGNFPGRFSGRQFSNSRSEMNVSTLELGDSALYLCASSLVLAEGQETQYFGPGTRLLVL.

This sequence joins TRBV6-1 and TRBJ1-2; D call uncertain. In germline, CDR1 is MNHNS, CDR2 SASEGT. Deletions cut 7 bases from V and 5 bases from J, with 17 bases between. This CDR3 region has 14 residues. CDR3 amino acids: CASTLGPSGYGYTF. CDR3 coding DNA: TGTGCCAGCACACTTGGACCGAGCGGATATGGCTACACCTTC.

The chain joins TRBV5-4 to TRBJ2-5, with D unclear. This CDR3 region has 12 residues. Germline values: CDR1 SGHNT, CDR2 YYREEE (reference sequence). Trimming left V 1 base short and J 5 bases short, with 6 bases between. The CDR3 sequence: CASSLSAETQYF. In DNA, the CDR3 is TGTGCCAGCAGCTTGTCTGCGGAGACCCAGTACTTC.

The chain links TRBV7-2 to TRBJ2-5, with TRBD2 matching over 14 bases. The CDR3 spans 18 residues. Germline-derived CDR1 and CDR2 are SGHTA and FQGNSA. The trim removed 5 bases at V and 5 bases at J, leaving 13 bases unmatched. The CDR3 DNA reads TGTGCCAGCAGCCTACACGGGACTAGCGGGAGTGGGGGGGAGACCCAGTACTTC. It translates to CASSLHGTSGSGGETQYF.

V usage is TRBV10-3 and J usage is TRBJ2-7; a weak D match, TRBD1 (5 bases). V lost 2 bases and J lost 4, with 6 bases in between. CDR1 and CDR2 (germline): ENHRY, SYGVKD. CDR3 length: 12 amino acids. In nucleotides, the CDR3 is TGTGCCATCAGTGAGCAGGGTTACGAGCAGTACTTC. This gives the protein CAISEQGYEQYF.

In nucleotides, the CDR3 is TGTGCCAGCAGCTTCCGGGATCAGCCCCAGCATTTT. Translation gives CASSFRDQPQHF. The V gene is TRBV7-2, the J gene TRBJ1-5; no reliable D call. Deletions cut 3 bases from V and 5 bases from J, with 5 bases between. The CDR3 spans 12 residues. Germline V CDR1 and CDR2: SGHTA, FQGNSA.

V is TRBV7-2 and J is TRBJ1-1; D gene ambiguous. The CDR3 runs 16 residues. The V gene's germline CDR1 is SGHTA and CDR2 FQGNSA. V was cut by 0 bases and J by 5 bases, with 16 bases left in between. The CDR3 region has the DNA TGTGCCAGCAGCTTAGCGTACAGCGCCCCGGGGACTGAAGCTTTCTTT. It yields the protein CASSLAYSAPGTEAFF.

V and J are TRBV11-2 and TRBJ2-3, with TRBD2 as a possible D gene (5 bases). The V and J ends lost 2 bases and 2 bases respectively, with 20 bases between them. The CDR3 is made up of 18 amino acids. Germline V gene sequence: CDR1 SGHAT, CDR2 FQNNGV. Here the CDR3 DNA reads TGTGCCAGCAGCTTACTTTACGGAGGCCCTTCTGTCACAGATACGCAGTATTTT. Its translation: CASSLLYGGPSVTDTQYF.

This clone was recorded a few times. The chain has TRBV18 and TRBJ1-1, with D possibly being TRBD1 (6 bases). The CDR3 consists of 16 residues. V lost 4 bases and J lost 5, with 20 bases in between. Looked up from germline, CDR1 is KGHSH and CDR2 is LQKENI. In DNA form, the CDR3 reads TGTGCCAGCTCACGATCATCGGGGCAGGGGCGGACTGAAGCTTTCTTT. It specifies CASSRSSGQGRTEAFF.

This clone was observed a handful of times. The chain uses TRBV5-4 and TRBJ2-3; D not certain. Germline CDR1 and CDR2: SGHNT and YYREEE (reference sequence). The V gene lost 1 base and the J gene lost 4 bases, with 10 bases spanning the gap. The CDR3 totals 14 residues. This CDR3 is CASSLKVEADTQYF. DNA of the CDR3: TGTGCCAGCAGCTTGAAGGTAGAGGCAGATACGCAGTATTTT.

The table lists this clone with a count of one. The chain recombines TRBV7-2 with TRBJ1-1; D is ambiguous. The V end lost 6 bases, the J end lost 6 bases, and 17 bases lay between the germline ends. Per germline, CDR1 SGHTA and CDR2 FQGNSA. The CDR3 length is 14 residues. CDR3 coding DNA: TGTGCCAGCAGTTTTAGCGGGGTTAGGCCTGAAGCTTTCTTT. Its protein product is CASSFSGVRPEAFF.

Regarding this clone: Sequence at one end of the junction differs from germline and may be a read error. The chain employs TRBV6-5 and TRBJ2-3; D not certain. The germline gives CDR1 MNHEY, CDR2 SVGAGI. The CDR3 consists of 13 residues. CDR3 residues: CATAPPVGYTRYF. The CDR3 coding sequence is TGTGCCACTGCCCCCCCTGTCGGGTATACGCGGTATTTT.

This rearrangement joins TRBV6-1 to TRBJ1-1; a possible D gene is TRBD1 (5 bases). The germline V gene encodes CDR1 MNHNS and CDR2 SASEGT. V was cut by 5 bases and J by 2 bases, with 15 bases left in between. CDR3 size: 15 residues. The CDR3 bases are TGTGCCAGCAGTCTCTCCGGGACGGGAAACACTGAAGCTTTCTTT. Its translation: CASSLSGTGNTEAFF.

This clone was seen only once. The chain has TRBV11-2 and TRBJ1-2; 8 bases agree with TRBD1. CDR3 length: 15 amino acids. The V and J ends lost 5 bases and 8 bases, in that order; junction bases with no gene match: 13. The germline V gene has CDR1 SGHAT and CDR2 FQNNGV. CDR3 loop: CASSPRQGTTEGYTF. The CDR3 region has the DNA TGTGCCAGCAGCCCCAGACAGGGGACGACTGAGGGCTACACCTTC.

The V gene is TRBV30, the J gene TRBJ1-2; no firm D call. Per the germline V gene, CDR1 is GTSNPN and CDR2 is SVGIG (reference sequence). Trimming shortened V by 3 bases and J by 4 bases, and 6 bases separated the two germline ends. The CDR3 runs 11 residues. Written as DNA, the CDR3 is TGTGCCTGGAGGGTTGGCTATGGCTACACCTTC. Protein product: CAWRVGYGYTF.

The chain recombines TRBV6-6 with TRBJ2-5, with 8 bases that match TRBD2. From germline, CDR1 is MNHNY and CDR2 SVGAGI (reference sequence). Unmatched junction bases numbered 8, after V lost 7 bases and J lost 4 bases. CDR3 length equals 14 residues. In nucleotides, the CDR3 is TGTGCCAGCACTCCCGGGAGGGGTCGAGAGACCCAGTACTTC. As protein: CASTPGRGRETQYF.

The chain employs TRBV5-6 and TRBJ1-2; 9 nucleotides match TRBD1. Germline assignment: CDR1 SGHDT and CDR2 YYEEEE. The CDR3 sequence is 14 residues long. Trimming took 4 bases from V and 8 from J; bases not matched to a gene: 9. In nucleotides, the CDR3 is TGTGCCAGCAGCCTCGAACAGGGGGCCCGCGGCTACACCTTC. Encoded protein: CASSLEQGARGYTF. The full variable domain, rest sourced from reference TRBV5-6 and TRBJ1-2, is DAGVTQSPTHLIKTRGQQVTLRCSPKSGHDTVSWYQQALGQGPQFIFQYYEEEERQRGNFPDRFSGHQFPNYSSELNVNALLLGDSALYLCASSLEQGARGYTFGSGTRLTVV.

This clone was seen a handful of times. The chain has TRBV4-3 and TRBJ1-2; the D is unclear. CDR1 is LGHNA, CDR2 YSLEER, per germline. V was clipped by 1 base and J by 2 bases, with 8 bases between them. The CDR3 runs to 14 residues. CDR3 DNA: TGCGCCAGCAGCCAAGTGTCCGCGAACTATGGCTACACCTTC. Translated: CASSQVSANYGYTF.

The rearrangement joins TRBV6-6 to TRBJ2-3; tentative D call: TRBD2 (5 bases). Germline-derived CDR1 and CDR2 are MNHNY and SVGAGI (reference sequence). The V gene lost 6 bases and the J gene lost 4 bases, with 14 bases spanning the gap. The CDR3 extends over 14 amino acids. In nucleotides, the CDR3 is TGTGCCAGCAGAACCCCCGGGGAGTCAGATACGCAGTATTTT. Translated, it gives CASRTPGESDTQYF.

The CDR3 coding sequence is TGTGCCCTCCGGGACAGGGGCACAGATACGCAGTATTTT. This translates into CALRDRGTDTQYF. The rearrangement uses TRBV7-2 and TRBJ2-3, with 9 bases identical to TRBD1. The ends lost 11 bases at V and 1 base at J; junction bases unmatched: 4. This CDR3 has 13 amino acids. Looked up from germline, CDR1 is SGHTA and CDR2 is FQGNSA.

The chain couples TRBV20-1 to TRBJ2-3, with unresolved D. V was trimmed by 6 bases and J by 4 bases, leaving 8 bases between them. Germline loops: CDR1 DFQATT, CDR2 SNEGSKA (reference sequence). The CDR3 sequence is 11 residues long. CDR3 bases: TGCAGTGCCCGACAAGCAGATACGCAGTATTTT. Protein sequence: CSARQADTQYF.

This clone was seen a few times. The chain carries TRBV6-5 and TRBJ1-2, with TRBD1 matching 9 bases. The germline CDR1 and CDR2 sequences are MNHEY and SVGAGI. The CDR3 contains 14 residues. The trim removed 6 bases at V and 6 bases at J, leaving 8 bases unmatched. The CDR3 sequence is CASRLLQGADGYTF. CDR3 in DNA: TGTGCCAGCAGACTCTTACAGGGGGCGGATGGCTACACCTTC.

V usage is TRBV18 and J usage is TRBJ2-7; either TRBD1 or TRBD2 may supply D (5 bases each). The CDR3 has 14 residues. Trimming took 3 bases from V and 0 from J, leaving 9 bases between them. Germline V CDR1 and CDR2: KGHSH, LQKENI. DNA for the CDR3: TGTGCCAGCTCACCTCTGGGGACCTCCTACGAGCAGTACTTC. Its translation is CASSPLGTSYEQYF.